These 2 T cell receptor beta chains came from one sample sequenced in a study of T cells after posttransplantation cyclophosphamide listed by TCRdb under 2016. Library construction relied on the immunoSEQ multiplex PCR assay. The table was pulled from immuneACCESS by TCRdb, which kept in-frame rearrangements only. Such tables lose some clones; where checked, under half of the loss comes from unresolved V genes, and the rest has no known cause. There are around 39,000 clones in this sample, and none of them is a singleton. In total, the top ten clones hold roughly 1.1% of the sample. The sequencing sample was made of PBMCs. Every receptor here comes from a girl aged 5-17 years in good health, CMV-negative, and a related stem cell transplant donor.

Ten or more counts support this clone. This rearrangement joins TRBV27 to TRBJ1-5, with unresolved D. The CDR3 spans 15 residues. The V gene's germline CDR1 is MNHEY and CDR2 SMNVEV (reference sequence). Trimming removed 5 bases from V and 5 bases from J, with 16 bases in between. The CDR3 DNA is TGTGCCAGCAGTGACCCTTGGGGAGCTTATCAGCCCCAGCATTTT. Translation gives CASSDPWGAYQPQHF.

This clone occurred a few times. The V gene is TRBV5-1, the J gene TRBJ2-1, with TRBD2 as a possible D gene (5 bases). The CDR3 has 18 residues. Germline V gives CDR1 SGHRS, CDR2 YFSETQ. V shed 0 bases and J shed 5 bases, with 21 bases lying between them. CDR3 sequence: CASSLEAAEVLLHNEQFF. The CDR3 DNA follows: TGCGCCAGCAGCTTGGAAGCTGCGGAGGTTCTCCTCCACAATGAGCAGTTCTTC.